This T cell receptor beta chain is drawn from a study of blood T cell repertoires in COVID-19. CDR1 and CDR2 (germline): SGHRS, YFSETQ. The CDR3 is 16 residues long. V dropped 0 bases and J dropped 7; count of bases not matched to a gene: 8. TCRdb's table, derived via immunoSEQ multiplex PCR, lists solely in-frame clones and lacks some. Of over 350,000 clones listed, just over 90% are singletons. This TCR was sampled from a woman aged 40 to 49 who had been exposed to COVID-19. The chain uses TRBV5-1 and TRBJ2-1, with TRBD1 matching over 9 bases. The specimen was PBMCs or T cells enriched from blood (not recorded which). The CDR3 reads CASSLAPPQGANEQFF. CDR3 bases: TGCGCCAGCAGCTTGGCTCCCCCACAGGGGGCTAATGAGCAGTTCTTC. The variable domain in full, completed from reference TRBV5-1 and TRBJ2-1, reads KAGVTQTPRYLIKTRGQQVTLSCSPISGHRSVSWYQQTPGQGLQFLFEYFSETQRNKGNFPGRFSGRQFSNSRSEMNVSTLELGDSALYLCASSLAPPQGANEQFFGPGTRLTVL.